Below, 10 T cell receptor beta chains from the same sample are listed, as sequenced in a study of T cells in Graves' hyperthyroidism and ophthalmopathy. The investigators amplified TCR beta CDR3 regions from RNA transcripts. First-round RT-PCR targeting the TCR CDR3 was performed with the HTBI primer set. TCRdb fed the multiplex PCR reads into MiXCR, producing one record per CDR3 protein. The sample includes 350,000 to 400,000 distinct CDR3 sequences, less than 20% of them seen just once. Input material: blood. The receptors originated from a man aged 18 to 29 with Graves' ophthalmopathy.

Many counts were recorded for this clonotype. V is TRBV3-1 and J is TRBJ1-5; the D gene is possibly TRBD1 (5 bases). Germline V gives CDR1 LGHDT, CDR2 YNNKEL (reference sequence). The CDR3 totals 18 residues. V shed 1 base and J shed 4 bases, with 20 bases lying between them. The CDR3 is CASSQGGGAGSFNQPQHF. The DNA for the CDR3 is TGTGCCAGCAGCCAAGGTGGAGGGGCTGGCTCCTTTAATCAGCCCCAGCATTTT.

The CDR3 DNA is TGTGCCAGTAGTGTGAGGGCAGGGCGAGATCAGCCCCAGCATTTT. It specifies CASSVRAGRDQPQHF. V and J are TRBV19 and TRBJ1-5, with a possible D match to TRBD1 (5 bases). Trimming pared 5 bases from V and 5 bases from J, leaving 16 bases between. This CDR3 is 15 amino acids long. The germline CDR1 and CDR2 sequences are LNHDA and SQIVND (reference sequence).

The V and J genes are TRBV7-2 and TRBJ2-1, with 11 positions matching TRBD2. Germline loops: CDR1 SGHTA, CDR2 FQGNSA. J gave up 9 bases and V 0 bases, and 7 bases lay outside the gene matches. This CDR3 comprises 16 residues. In DNA form, the CDR3 reads TGTGCCAGCAGCTTAGCTAGCGGGAGGGCCCTGGTTGAGCAGTTCTTC. It specifies CASSLASGRALVEQFF.

This clonotype has more than one count but fewer than ten. This rearrangement joins TRBV6-2 or TRBV6-3 to TRBJ2-1; D might be TRBD1 or TRBD2, each matching 5 bases. V lost 6 bases to trimming and J lost 8 bases, with 14 bases between them. Germline assignment: CDR1 MNHEY and CDR2 SVGEGT. This CDR3 is 13 amino acids long. The CDR3: CASSGTAIDEQFF. In DNA, the CDR3 is TGTGCCAGCAGCGGGACGGCTATCGATGAGCAGTTCTTC.

For the CDR3, the DNA is TGTGCCAGCAGCCCTACGACGGTTGCAACTAATGAAAAACTGTTTTTT. The encoded protein is CASSPTTVATNEKLFF. The chain uses TRBV7-2 and TRBJ1-4; D gene ambiguous. The CDR3 extends over 16 amino acids. Germline CDR1 is SGHTA and CDR2 is FQGNSA. V shed 5 bases and J shed 0 bases, with 13 bases lying between them.

This sequence joins TRBV9 and TRBJ2-5; the match to TRBD2 covers 11 bases. The J segment lost 5 bases and the V segment lost 3 bases, leaving 3 bases of the junction unmatched. CDR1 and CDR2 from the germline V gene are SGDLS and YYNGEE. This CDR3 has 14 residues. Here the CDR3 reads CASSGSGGGETQYF. The DNA for the CDR3 is TGTGCCAGCAGCGGTAGCGGGGGGGGGGAGACCCAGTACTTC.

This clonotype has a count of ten or more. The chain has TRBV11-2 and TRBJ2-3; D remains ambiguous. The CDR3 runs 15 residues. V shed 9 bases and J shed 0 bases, with 16 bases lying between them. Germline V gives CDR1 SGHAT, CDR2 FQNNGV. This chain's CDR3 is CASLLSSASTDTQYF. The CDR3 DNA reads TGTGCCAGTCTTCTTAGCAGCGCTAGCACAGATACGCAGTATTTT.

This clonotype was seen many times. The chain recombines TRBV5-1 with TRBJ1-2, with D unclear. With 1 base removed from V and 2 bases from J, the gap between germline ends came to 3 bases. Germline-derived CDR1 and CDR2 are SGHRS and YFSETQ. The CDR3 totals 12 residues. CDR3 sequence reads: CASSLNNYGYTF. The CDR3 DNA sequence: TGCGCCAGCAGCTTGAACAACTATGGCTACACCTTC.

This clonotype was recorded at least ten times. The rearrangement uses TRBV7-9 and TRBJ2-2, with D perhaps matching TRBD2 (6 bases). The V gene's germline CDR1 is SEHNR and CDR2 FQNEAQ (reference sequence). Trimming took off 5 bases at V and 6 bases at J, with 19 bases between the two ends. This CDR3 has 16 residues. CDR3: CASSPGSLKGPGELFF. In nucleotides, the CDR3 is TGTGCCAGCAGCCCCGGGAGTTTAAAGGGGCCCGGGGAGCTGTTTTTT.

The sample holds a few counts of this clonotype. The rearrangement joins TRBV20-1 to TRBJ2-7; 7 bases match TRBD1. J was trimmed by 3 bases and V by 5 bases; bases with no gene match: 4. Germline-derived CDR1 and CDR2 are DFQATT and SNEGSKA (reference sequence). This CDR3 spans 12 amino acids. The CDR3 reads CSAGQVLYEQYF. Here the CDR3 DNA reads TGCAGTGCTGGACAGGTCCTCTACGAGCAGTACTTC.